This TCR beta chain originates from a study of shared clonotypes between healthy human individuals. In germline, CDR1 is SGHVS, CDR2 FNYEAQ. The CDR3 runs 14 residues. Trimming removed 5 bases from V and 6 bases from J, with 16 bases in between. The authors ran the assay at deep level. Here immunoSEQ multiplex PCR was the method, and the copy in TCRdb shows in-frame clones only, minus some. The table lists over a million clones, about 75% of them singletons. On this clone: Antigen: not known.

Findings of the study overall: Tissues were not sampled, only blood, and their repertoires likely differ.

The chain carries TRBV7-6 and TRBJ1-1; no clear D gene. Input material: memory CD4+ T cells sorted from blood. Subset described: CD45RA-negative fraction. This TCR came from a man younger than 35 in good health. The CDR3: CASSATLVGSEAFF. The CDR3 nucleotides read TGTGCCAGCAGCGCGACACTCGTGGGGTCTGAAGCTTTCTTT.